Included here is one T cell receptor (beta chain) sequence, with context. This specimen comes from a study of T cells expressing NK-cell markers. The CDR3 sequence is 13 residues long. The authors made TCR beta cDNA libraries by 5'RACE template switching. This switching added a universal primer site and UMIs. TCRdb re-called the 5' RACE reads, yielding one record per CDR3 amino acid sequence without DNA. This sample contains some 340,000 distinct CDR3 sequences. The sequence was collected from a man aged 18-69 years in good health. The chain is built from TRBV12-3 or TRBV12-4 and TRBJ2-7; no DNA is available, so the TRBD1 call from TCRdb remains unchecked. What was sequenced was blood T cells: a sorted CD56 or NKG2C T cell subset, CD4+ or CD8+ T cells, or bulk PBMC T cells (not recorded which). CDR3 region: CASRVAGGSEQYF.